The 32 T cell receptor beta chains reported below all come from one sample, sequenced in a study of graft-versus-host responses after intestinal transplantation. The table came from immunoSEQ multiplex PCR; TCRdb's copy has only in-frame clones and leaves some out. The sample lists some 87,000 clones; roughly 92% were seen once. Their specific antigens are unknown. The source material was unstimulated CD4+ T cells sorted from spleen or lymph node cells, sampled before intestinal transplant. The receptors stem from a human donor who received an intestinal transplant.

The V and J genes are TRBV7-2 and TRBJ2-3; D possibly corresponds to TRBD2 (5 bases). Trimming removed 5 bases from V and 0 bases from J, with 18 bases in between. CDR3 length: 17 amino acids. Germline CDR1 reads SGHTA; CDR2 reads FQGNSA. The CDR3: CASSTYFGVPSTDTQYF. Written as DNA, the CDR3 is TGTGCCAGCAGCACATATTTCGGGGTCCCTAGCACAGATACGCAGTATTTT.

The chain joins TRBV11-3 to TRBJ2-5, with 7 bases aligning to TRBD2. Germline CDR1 and CDR2: SGHNT and YENEEA. The CDR3 covers 15 residues. V trimming: 1 base; J trimming: 4 bases; junction bases outside the gene matches: 6. CDR3 DNA sequence: TGTGCCAGCAGCTTAGGGGCGGGAGCTGGAGAGACCCAGTACTTC. It translates to CASSLGAGAGETQYF.

The chain is built from TRBV6-1 and TRBJ1-5; 7 bases line up with TRBD1. After removal of 4 bases from V and 3 bases from J, the junction contained 3 bases not matched to a gene. Germline values: CDR1 MNHNS, CDR2 SASEGT. The length of the CDR3 is 14 residues. Here the CDR3 DNA reads TGTGCCAGCAGTGGGGGACAGCCCAATCAGCCCCAGCATTTT. It is translated as CASSGGQPNQPQHF.

This clone was observed a single time. This chain links TRBV18 with TRBJ1-4, with TRBD1 identical over 7 bases. The CDR3 has 16 residues. The germline gives CDR1 KGHSH, CDR2 LQKENI. With 5 bases clipped from V and 4 bases from J, the junction kept 10 bases outside the gene matches. CDR3 in DNA: TGTGCCAGCTCATACGACAGGGTGGGCCTTAATGAAAAACTGTTTTTT. It translates to CASSYDRVGLNEKLFF.

The CDR3 region is CASTFSSQLNTEAFF. The CDR3, as DNA: TGTGCCAGCACTTTTTCCTCACAGCTGAACACTGAAGCTTTCTTT. This chain uses TRBV6-5 with TRBJ1-1; D uncertain. V shed 7 bases and J shed 0 bases, with 15 bases lying between them. There are 15 residues in the CDR3. Per the germline V gene, CDR1 is MNHEY and CDR2 is SVGAGI.

This clone appeared once. This sequence joins TRBV25-1 and TRBJ2-5; TRBD2 matches 9 bases. TRBJ2-7 explains the end of the DNA better; the J call may be wrong. Per germline, CDR1 MGHDK and CDR2 SYGVNS. CDR3 length: 17 residues. The CDR3 region is CASSESRIAGGRYEQYF. CDR3 DNA sequence: TGTGCCAGCAGTGAATCTAGGATCGCGGGAGGGAGGTACGAGCAGTACTTC.

This clone was seen a few times. The chain recombines TRBV28 with TRBJ1-5; D is undetermined. Looked up from germline, CDR1 is MDHEN and CDR2 is SYDVKM. Trimming removed 4 bases from V and 4 bases from J, with 5 bases in between. This CDR3 comprises 12 residues. CDR3 sequence reads: CASSSNNQPQHF. CDR3 sequence (DNA): TGTGCCAGCAGTTCAAATAATCAGCCCCAGCATTTT.

V is TRBV27 and J is TRBJ2-3, with 9 bases that match TRBD2. Germline V CDR1 and CDR2: MNHEY, SMNVEV (reference sequence). The V segment lost 3 bases and the J segment 3 bases; nucleotides outside the gene matches: 4. The CDR3 has 15 residues. This CDR3 is CASSFQAGGTDTQYF. CDR3 DNA sequence: TGTGCCAGCAGTTTCCAAGCGGGAGGAACAGATACGCAGTATTTT.

This sequence joins TRBV9 and TRBJ2-6, with 10 nucleotides matching TRBD1. Germline V gene lookup returns CDR1 SGDLS and CDR2 YYNGEE. V shed 3 bases, J shed 1 base, and the junction held 7 bases outside the gene matches. The CDR3 length is 18 residues. CDR3 protein: CASSAQTGGESGANVLTF. The DNA of the CDR3 is TGTGCCAGCAGCGCACAGACAGGGGGCGAGTCTGGGGCCAACGTCCTGACTTTC.

This chain links TRBV25-1 with TRBJ2-1, with 7 positions matching TRBD2. V dropped 5 bases and J dropped 0; count of bases not matched to a gene: 4. The CDR3 consists of 15 residues. The germline CDR1 and CDR2 sequences are MGHDK and SYGVNS. The CDR3 DNA is TGTGCCAGCAGTAAACAGCGGGACTCCTACAATGAGCAGTTCTTC. Its protein product is CASSKQRDSYNEQFF. Looking up the rest from reference TRBV25-1 and TRBJ2-1 gives the full variable domain: EADIYQTPRYLVIGTGKKITLECSQTMGHDKMYWYQQDPGMELHLIHYSYGVNSTEKGDLSSESTVSRIRTEHFPLTLESARPSHTSQYLCASSKQRDSYNEQFFGPGTRLTVL.

The chain links TRBV6-5 to TRBJ1-6, with 9 bases that match TRBD1. This CDR3 is 16 amino acids long. The V and J ends lost 2 bases and 8 bases, in that order; junction bases with no gene match: 7. In germline, CDR1 is MNHEY, CDR2 SVGAGI. Here the CDR3 DNA reads TGTGCCAGCAGTTACAAACCGGGACAGGGATATTCACCCCTCCACTTT. Its protein product is CASSYKPGQGYSPLHF.

The gene calls are TRBV6-4 and TRBJ2-3, with TRBD2 identical over 9 bases. V lost 8 bases, J lost 0 bases, and 6 bases stayed unmatched. Germline CDR1 MRHNA, CDR2 SNTAGT. The CDR3 is made up of 15 amino acids. The CDR3 DNA reads as TGTGCCAGCCGGACTAGCGCAGCTAGCACAGATACGCAGTATTTT. This gives the protein CASRTSAASTDTQYF.

This clone was detected once. The V gene is TRBV11-3, the J gene TRBJ2-3; 9 bases are shared with TRBD2. The CDR3 length is 15 residues. The germline V gene encodes CDR1 SGHNT and CDR2 YENEEA. With 4 bases clipped from V and 3 bases from J, the junction kept 5 bases outside the gene matches. The CDR3, as DNA: TGTGCCAGCAGCTCGAGCGGGAGGAGTACAGATACGCAGTATTTT. Encoded protein: CASSSSGRSTDTQYF.

This rearrangement joins TRBV10-3 to TRBJ2-3, with no clear D. The V end was cut by 7 bases, the J end by 0 bases, with 11 bases between. The length of the CDR3 is 14 residues. Per the germline V gene, CDR1 is ENHRY and CDR2 is SYGVKD. DNA for the CDR3: TGTGCCATCAATCAGGACGGCAGCACAGATACGCAGTATTTT. Amino acid sequence: CAINQDGSTDTQYF.

V gene TRBV28 combines with J gene TRBJ2-5; D unresolved. From germline, CDR1 is MDHEN and CDR2 SYDVKM. CDR3 length: 13 amino acids. V was shortened by 3 bases and J by 1 base, with 6 bases between the two germline ends. The CDR3 here is CASSFVGQETQYF. CDR3 DNA sequence: TGTGCCAGCAGTTTTGTGGGCCAAGAGACCCAGTACTTC.

This clone was recorded once. This chain connects TRBV2 to TRBJ1-2; D may be TRBD1 (5 bases). V shed 1 base and J shed 0 bases, with 18 bases lying between them. The CDR3 length is 18 residues. Per germline, CDR1 SNHLY and CDR2 FYNNEI. The CDR3 nucleotides are TGTGCCAGCAGTGAAGGAGGGGTTAAGGCGATAGCTAACTATGGCTACACCTTC. Translation: CASSEGGVKAIANYGYTF. The whole variable domain, remainder taken from reference TRBV2 and TRBJ1-2, is EPEVTQTPSHQVTQMGQEVILRCVPISNHLYFYWYRQILGQKVEFLVSFYNNEISEKSEIFDDQFSVERPDGSNFTLKIRSTKLEDSAMYFCASSEGGVKAIANYGYTFGSGTRLTVV.

The gene calls are TRBV25-1 and TRBJ1-1; D is unclear. The germline CDR1 and CDR2 sequences are MGHDK and SYGVNS. The V gene lost 8 bases and the J gene lost 2 bases, with 3 bases spanning the gap. The CDR3 is made up of 10 amino acids. The CDR3 DNA reads TGTGCCAGCTTTAACACTGAAGCTTTCTTT. Translated: CASFNTEAFF.

CDR3 DNA sequence: TGTGCCAGCAGCCAGGGCTCGGTGAACACTGAAGCTTTCTTT. Protein: CASSQGSVNTEAFF. The V call is TRBV4-2, the J call TRBJ1-1, with D unclear. CDR1 and CDR2 (germline): LGHNA, YNFKEQ. The CDR3 covers 14 residues. Trimming removed 3 bases at V and 0 bases at J, with 8 bases between.

This clone is a singleton in its sample. The genes are TRBV7-8 and TRBJ1-1; a weak D match, TRBD1 (6 bases). CDR1 and CDR2 from the germline V gene are SGHVS and FQNEAQ. The CDR3 consists of 15 residues. V lost 5 bases and J 1 base, leaving 14 bases between the germline ends. The CDR3 here is CASSPPGAKNTEAFF. Written as DNA, the CDR3 is TGTGCCAGCAGCCCCCCGGGGGCCAAGAACACTGAAGCTTTCTTT.

The chain is built from TRBV19 and TRBJ2-4; possible D gene TRBD2, 5 bases. From germline, CDR1 is LNHDA and CDR2 SQIVND (reference sequence). The CDR3 spans 15 residues. Trimming left V 0 bases short and J 2 bases short, with 8 bases between. Here the CDR3 reads CASSIDQRTKNIQYF. In DNA, the CDR3 is TGTGCCAGTAGTATAGATCAGCGGACCAAAAACATTCAGTACTTC.

This chain connects TRBV11-2 to TRBJ2-2; 13 bases fit TRBD2. J was trimmed by 5 bases and V by 6 bases; bases with no gene match: 9. The CDR3 runs 17 residues. Germline CDR1 and CDR2: SGHAT and FQNNGV. The CDR3 bases are TGTGCCAGCAGACTCGGACTAGCGGGAGTCGGAACCGGGGAGCTGTTTTTT. This encodes CASRLGLAGVGTGELFF.

CDR3: CASSEVLLDEQYF. Here the CDR3 DNA reads TGTGCCAGCAGTGAAGTGCTTTTGGACGAGCAGTACTTC. The chain carries TRBV6-1 and TRBJ2-7; D ambiguous. Trimming cost V 1 base and J 5 bases, with 9 bases left between them. The V gene's germline CDR1 is MNHNS and CDR2 SASEGT. The CDR3 loop spans 13 amino acids.

CDR3 residues: CASSSGQDGDTQYF. CDR3 coding DNA: TGTGCCAGCAGCTCCGGACAGGACGGAGATACGCAGTATTTT. The chain is built from TRBV11-3 and TRBJ2-3; 7 bases fit TRBD1. Per the germline V gene, CDR1 is SGHNT and CDR2 is YENEEA. There are 14 residues in the CDR3. Trimming at V came to 4 bases and at J to 5 bases, leaving 6 bases not matched to a gene.

The V and J genes are TRBV28 and TRBJ2-5, with TRBD1 matching 8 bases. J was trimmed by 4 bases and V by 4 bases; bases with no gene match: 11. Looked up from germline, CDR1 is MDHEN and CDR2 is SYDVKM. The CDR3 loop spans 16 amino acids. DNA for the CDR3: TGTGCCAGCAGTTCTCATCTCGGACAGGGTATAGAGACCCAGTACTTC. Translation gives CASSSHLGQGIETQYF.

V gene TRBV19 combines with J gene TRBJ2-3, with 8 bases matching TRBD2. The CDR3 runs to 14 residues. Trimming removed 7 bases from V and 1 base from J; junction bases left unmatched: 4. The germline CDR1 and CDR2 sequences are LNHDA and SQIVND (reference sequence). The CDR3 nucleotides read TGTGCCAGTACCAAAGCGGGGGGCACAGATACGCAGTATTTT. Amino acid sequence: CASTKAGGTDTQYF.

The V gene is TRBV6-1, the J gene TRBJ2-7; D unclear. The V gene lost 0 bases and the J gene lost 6 bases, with 9 bases spanning the gap. Per the germline V gene, CDR1 is MNHNS and CDR2 is SASEGT. The CDR3 runs 13 residues. In DNA form, the CDR3 reads TGTGCCAGCAGTGAAGCCGTACACGTCGAGCAGTACTTC. Protein sequence: CASSEAVHVEQYF.

V gene TRBV6-6 combines with J gene TRBJ2-7; 8 nucleotides line up with TRBD1. Germline V CDR1 and CDR2: MNHNY, SVGAGI (reference sequence). This CDR3 is 14 amino acids long. V gave up 2 bases and J gave up 2 bases; unmatched junction bases: 2. The DNA for the CDR3 is TGTGCCAGCAGTTACGGGACAGGAGCCTACGAGCAGTACTTC. Its protein product is CASSYGTGAYEQYF.

This chain's CDR3 is CASSIEAPRREKLFF. CDR3 nucleotide sequence: TGTGCCAGTAGTATAGAAGCGCCAAGGAGGGAAAAACTGTTTTTT. The chain is built from TRBV19 and TRBJ1-4; the D is unclear. The length of the CDR3 is 15 residues. V shed 0 bases and J shed 8 bases, with 13 bases lying between them. Germline V gene sequence: CDR1 LNHDA, CDR2 SQIVND (reference sequence).

This chain connects TRBV7-8 to TRBJ1-4; D is undetermined. The germline V gene has CDR1 SGHVS and CDR2 FQNEAQ. Between the trimmed V and J ends, which lost 1 base and 5 bases, there was a span of 5 bases. CDR3 size: 13 residues. This chain's CDR3 is CASSLGPNEKLFF. Here the CDR3 DNA reads TGTGCCAGCAGCTTAGGGCCCAATGAAAAACTGTTTTTT.

V and J are TRBV11-2 and TRBJ1-1, with 7 bases matching TRBD1. J gave up 1 base and V 5 bases, and 7 bases lay outside the gene matches. Germline V gene sequence: CDR1 SGHAT, CDR2 FQNNGV. This CDR3 has 15 residues. The CDR3 region is CASSQRQGSNTEAFF. The CDR3 DNA is TGTGCCAGCAGCCAAAGACAGGGTTCGAACACTGAAGCTTTCTTT.

Regarding this clone: Other DNA sequences in the same sample also yield this CDR3. The rearrangement links TRBV28 to TRBJ2-7; D might be TRBD1 or TRBD2, each matching 5 bases. Germline V gene lookup returns CDR1 MDHEN and CDR2 SYDVKM. Trimming left V 5 bases short and J 3 bases short, with 14 bases between. The CDR3 runs to 14 residues. The CDR3 bases are TGTGCCAGCAGTATCGGGACGGCCCTCTACGAGCAGTACTTC. Translated, it gives CASSIGTALYEQYF. The variable domain in full, completed from reference TRBV28 and TRBJ2-7, reads DVKVTQSSRYLVKRTGEKVFLECVQDMDHENMFWYRQDPGLGLRLIYFSYDVKMKEKGDIPEGYSVSREKKERFSLILESASTNQTSMYLCASSIGTALYEQYFGPGTRLTVT.

This chain connects TRBV4-1 to TRBJ1-1; 10 bases match TRBD1. The CDR3 runs 15 residues. J gave up 6 bases and V 2 bases, and 6 bases lay outside the gene matches. CDR1 is MGHRA and CDR2 is YSYEKL in the germline V gene. The CDR3 region is CASSQTGTGDAEAFF. CDR3 DNA sequence: TGCGCCAGCAGCCAAACCGGGACAGGGGACGCTGAAGCTTTCTTT.